One sample yielded the 27 T cell receptor beta chains listed below, sequenced in a study of TIL therapy for anti-PD-1-resistant metastatic lung cancer. The immunoSEQ assay was v3. Clones were read by immunoSEQ multiplex PCR, and TCRdb kept only the in-frame ones, dropping some. Of some 50,000 clones listed, 70% to 80% are singletons. Documented time point: pre-treatment sample, taken before nivolumab and TIL therapy. The sample here was blood, taken at baseline. The receptor source for this set is a man aged 70 or older with non-small cell lung cancer.

The rearrangement links TRBV7-9 to TRBJ1-2, with D uncertain. This CDR3 is built from 12 residues. Trimming stripped 5 bases from V and 6 bases from J, with 10 bases between. From germline, CDR1 is SEHNR and CDR2 FQNEAQ (reference sequence). The CDR3 loop is CASSPTGNGYTF. CDR3 DNA sequence: TGTGCCAGCAGCCCGACGGGTAATGGCTACACCTTC.

The chain carries TRBV27 and TRBJ2-7; D is unresolved. Germline CDR1 and CDR2: MNHEY and SMNVEV (reference sequence). Trimming took off 7 bases at V and 3 bases at J, with 13 bases between the two ends. The CDR3 loop spans 13 amino acids. CDR3 sequence (DNA): TGTGCCAGCATGGGTGGTGCTAGCTACGAGCAGTACTTC. It yields the protein CASMGGASYEQYF.

V usage is TRBV4-3 and J usage is TRBJ1-6; D unclear. Trimming cost V 0 bases and J 12 bases, with 9 bases left between them. Germline CDR1 LGHNA, CDR2 YSLEER. This CDR3 region has 13 residues. The CDR3 bases are TGCGCCAGCAGCCAAGATCTTGAATTACCCCTCCACTTT. It encodes CASSQDLELPLHF.

The gene calls are TRBV15 and TRBJ1-2; D is possibly TRBD1 (5 bases). Trimming pared 1 base from V and 5 bases from J, leaving 14 bases between. This CDR3 spans 15 amino acids. Germline-derived CDR1 and CDR2 are LNHNV and YYDKDF (reference sequence). The CDR3 sequence is CATSRGGQGRYGYTF. CDR3 nucleotides: TGTGCCACCAGCAGAGGAGGGCAGGGTCGTTATGGCTACACCTTC.

This clone appeared once. The chain combines TRBV10-3 with TRBJ1-1; 8 bases agree with TRBD1. The junction had 1 base not matched to a gene; V was cut back by 3 bases and J by 1 base. The CDR3 has 14 residues. Germline V gene data show CDR1 as ENHRY and CDR2 as SYGVKD. In nucleotides, the CDR3 is TGTGCCATCAGTGACCAGGGGGCGAACACTGAAGCTTTCTTT. Its translation is CAISDQGANTEAFF.

Details on this clone: Within the sample, other DNA sequences also encode this same CDR3. The genes are TRBV27 and TRBJ1-2; TRBD1 aligns across 9 bases. With V trimmed by 5 bases and J by 3 bases, 4 bases remained unmatched. The CDR3 loop spans 14 amino acids. In germline, CDR1 is MNHEY, CDR2 SMNVEV (reference sequence). CDR3 nucleotide sequence: TGTGCCAGCAGTCCGGGACAGGGTCACTATGGCTACACCTTC. Translated: CASSPGQGHYGYTF.

The genes are TRBV9 and TRBJ2-3; TRBD1 agrees at 9 bases. CDR1 is SGDLS, CDR2 YYNGEE, per germline. The CDR3 totals 15 residues. The V segment lost 3 bases and the J segment 4 bases; nucleotides outside the gene matches: 6. This CDR3 reads CASSAGTGLADTQYF. The CDR3 nucleotides are TGTGCCAGCAGCGCCGGGACAGGGTTAGCAGATACGCAGTATTTT.

This clone was counted a single time. This chain links TRBV7-6 with TRBJ2-5; D possibly uses TRBD1 or TRBD2 (6 bases each). Trimming removed 5 bases from V and 5 bases from J, with 21 bases in between. Germline loops: CDR1 SGHVS, CDR2 FNYEAQ. This CDR3 spans 16 amino acids. CDR3 in amino acids: CASSGGVGLGWETQYF. The CDR3, as DNA: TGTGCCAGCAGCGGGGGCGTGGGACTTGGATGGGAGACCCAGTACTTC.

This chain links TRBV19 with TRBJ1-1; D ambiguous. Per the germline V gene, CDR1 is LNHDA and CDR2 is SQIVND (reference sequence). The CDR3 sequence is 13 residues long. V dropped 1 base and J dropped 5 bases, with 8 bases sitting between them. CDR3: CASSIAWGTEAFF. The CDR3 nucleotides read TGTGCCAGTAGTATAGCGTGGGGTACTGAAGCTTTCTTT.

The chain joins TRBV6-1 to TRBJ2-3; D gene uncertain. V was trimmed by 2 bases and J by 3 bases, leaving 12 bases between them. The CDR3 sequence is 15 residues long. CDR1 and CDR2 from the germline V gene are MNHNS and SASEGT. The CDR3 here is CASSERVGFTDTQYF. CDR3 DNA sequence: TGTGCCAGCAGTGAACGCGTAGGCTTTACAGATACGCAGTATTTT.

V is TRBV10-1 and J is TRBJ1-5; TRBD1 matches at 8 bases. The germline CDR1 and CDR2 sequences are WNHNN and SYGVQD (reference sequence). V was clipped by 4 bases and J by 3 bases; unmatched bases: 11. The CDR3 runs to 17 residues. The DNA of the CDR3 is TGCGCCAGCAGTGGGGAGGCAGGGGGCCCCAACAATCAGCCCCAGCATTTT. It translates to CASSGEAGGPNNQPQHF.

This rearrangement joins TRBV10-1 to TRBJ2-3, with D possibly called TRBD1 or TRBD2 (5 bases each). Trimming pared 0 bases from V and 9 bases from J, leaving 10 bases between. Germline CDR1 WNHNN, CDR2 SYGVQD (reference sequence). CDR3 length: 13 amino acids. The CDR3 loop is CASSESGVRTQYF. The CDR3 DNA follows: TGCGCCAGCAGTGAGTCGGGGGTGCGGACGCAGTATTTT.

The chain is built from TRBV6-1 and TRBJ1-5; D not resolved. The CDR3 totals 13 residues. CDR1 is MNHNS and CDR2 is SASEGT in the germline V gene. Trimming cost V 8 bases and J 3 bases, with 11 bases left between them. CDR3 bases: TGTGCCAGCGGGAGGTACTTCAATCAGCCCCAGCATTTT. The encoded protein is CASGRYFNQPQHF.

This clone was observed a few times. This rearrangement joins TRBV7-3 to TRBJ2-2; the match to TRBD2 covers 8 bases. The CDR3 has 16 residues. V lost 1 base, J lost 4 bases, and 5 bases stayed unmatched. The germline V gene has CDR1 SGHTA and CDR2 FQGTGA. The CDR3 bases are TGTGCCAGCAGCTTAAAGGCGGGAGGCCTCACCGGGGAGCTGTTTTTT. This codes for CASSLKAGGLTGELFF. Supplemented by reference TRBV7-3 and TRBJ2-2, the full variable domain reads GAGVSQTPSNKVTEKGKYVELRCDPISGHTALYWYRQSLGQGPEFLIYFQGTGAADDSGLPNDRFFAVRPEGSVSTLKIQRTERGDSAVYLCASSLKAGGLTGELFFGEGSRLTVL.

In its sample, this clone ranks as medium-sized. V gene TRBV10-3 combines with J gene TRBJ2-1; a weak D match, TRBD2 (6 bases). Germline V gene sequence: CDR1 ENHRY, CDR2 SYGVKD. V lost 8 bases and J 3 bases, leaving 11 bases between the germline ends. The CDR3 loop spans 13 amino acids. The CDR3 sequence is CAIGPTSYNEQFF. In DNA form, the CDR3 reads TGTGCCATCGGTCCGACTAGCTACAATGAGCAGTTCTTC.

This chain connects TRBV5-1 to TRBJ2-2, with D possibly being TRBD2 (7 bases). Per germline, CDR1 SGHRS and CDR2 YFSETQ. The CDR3 sequence is 16 residues long. V lost 5 bases, J lost 0 bases, and 14 bases lay in between. CDR3 protein: CASRQEGGANTGELFF. Here the CDR3 DNA reads TGCGCCAGCAGACAAGAAGGGGGGGCGAACACCGGGGAGCTGTTTTTT.

This clone was counted a few times. This chain joins TRBV7-2 and TRBJ2-2; D possibly corresponds to TRBD1 (6 bases). Deletions cut 0 bases from V and 6 bases from J, with 11 bases between. From germline, CDR1 is SGHTA and CDR2 FQGNSA. The CDR3 runs to 15 residues. CDR3 region: CASSLAMAGAGELFF. CDR3 in DNA: TGTGCCAGCAGCTTAGCGATGGCAGGGGCCGGGGAGCTGTTTTTT.

The J gene is TRBJ2-7, the V gene TRBV5-5; D gene ambiguous. The germline V gene has CDR1 SGHKS and CDR2 YYEKEE (reference sequence). Trimming shortened V by 0 bases and J by 6 bases, and 7 bases separated the two germline ends. There are 12 residues in the CDR3. CDR3 nucleotide sequence: TGTGCCAGCAGCTTGGGAAGGGCCGAGCAGTACTTC. Encoded protein: CASSLGRAEQYF.

Only one count was recorded for this clone. The rearrangement links TRBV6-5 to TRBJ2-7; D unresolved. V dropped 1 base and J dropped 5 bases, with 9 bases sitting between them. The CDR3 loop spans 13 amino acids. Germline lookup yields CDR1 MNHEY and CDR2 SVGAGI. In nucleotides, the CDR3 is TGTGCCAGCAGTTACTTGAATGGGAACGAGCAGTACTTC. This translates into CASSYLNGNEQYF.

This chain connects TRBV28 to TRBJ2-1; D remains unclear. Germline CDR1 is MDHEN and CDR2 is SYDVKM. The CDR3 is 12 amino acids. Trimming stripped 6 bases from V and 12 bases from J, with 15 bases between. DNA for the CDR3: TGTGCCAGCAGCCCCGACCGGCGTACGCAGTTCTTC. It encodes CASSPDRRTQFF.

This sequence joins TRBV27 and TRBJ2-2; 7 bases align to TRBD2. The germline V gene has CDR1 MNHEY and CDR2 SMNVEV (reference sequence). The V gene end was trimmed by 6 bases and the J gene end by 6 bases; junction bases not matched to a gene: 7. The CDR3 contains 14 residues. The CDR3 loop reads CASSTGLGAGELFF. The CDR3 DNA sequence: TGTGCCAGCAGCACCGGACTAGGGGCCGGGGAGCTGTTTTTT.

The chain employs TRBV28 and TRBJ1-5; TRBD1 agrees at 7 bases. Germline values: CDR1 MDHEN, CDR2 SYDVKM. V lost 6 bases, J lost 3 bases, and 5 bases stayed unmatched. This CDR3 is 14 amino acids long. As DNA, the CDR3 is TGTGCCAGCAGGGAGGGACAGCCCAATCAGCCCCAGCATTTT. It translates to CASREGQPNQPQHF.

This clone appeared a single time. CDR3 region: CASSPREGEKLFF. CDR3 coding DNA: TGTGCCAGCTCACCGCGGGAAGGTGAAAAACTGTTTTTT. The V gene is TRBV18, the J gene TRBJ1-4; D is unclear. This CDR3 is 13 amino acids long. Germline V gene lookup returns CDR1 KGHSH and CDR2 LQKENI. V shed 3 bases and J shed 7 bases, with 9 bases lying between them.

This clone has more than one count but fewer than ten. The V gene is TRBV5-1, the J gene TRBJ1-5, with TRBD1 matching over 8 bases. Germline CDR1 reads SGHRS; CDR2 reads YFSETQ. The CDR3 runs 15 residues. Trimming took 0 bases from V and 8 from J; bases not matched to a gene: 7. The CDR3 loop is CASSLVPGGLEPQHF. CDR3 DNA: TGCGCCAGCAGCTTGGTTCCAGGGGGCCTGGAGCCCCAGCATTTT.

V is TRBV19 and J is TRBJ1-1, with D possibly TRBD1 on 5 matching bases. The CDR3 is 15 amino acids. V was shortened by 6 bases and J by 0 bases, with 14 bases between the two germline ends. Germline values: CDR1 LNHDA, CDR2 SQIVND (reference sequence). Written as DNA, the CDR3 is TGTGCCAGTAGCATCAGGGTGGGATTGAACACTGAAGCTTTCTTT. Translated, it gives CASSIRVGLNTEAFF.

This chain links TRBV5-4 with TRBJ2-7, with D perhaps matching TRBD2 (5 bases). This CDR3 spans 13 amino acids. V gave up 2 bases and J gave up 0 bases, with 6 bases separating them. Germline assignment: CDR1 SGHNT and CDR2 YYREEE (reference sequence). The CDR3 DNA is TGTGCCAGCAGCTTTCGGGACTCCTACGAGCAGTACTTC. This sequence encodes CASSFRDSYEQYF.

The CDR3 sequence: CASSLAGGSYEQYF. In nucleotides, the CDR3 is TGTGCCAGCAGCTTAGCAGGGGGGAGTTACGAGCAGTACTTC. The chain has TRBV7-2 and TRBJ2-7; either TRBD1 or TRBD2 may supply D (6 bases each). CDR1 SGHTA and CDR2 FQGNSA come from the germline V gene. The V gene lost 0 bases and the J gene lost 4 bases, with 10 bases spanning the gap. This CDR3 contains 14 residues.